This is a list of T cell receptor beta chains from one sample in a study of shared clonotypes between healthy human individuals. Generated by immunoSEQ multiplex PCR, the TCRdb table keeps only in-frame clones and is missing some. The table shows over a million clones, with around 97% occurring only once. The sequencing sample was made of naive CD4+ T cells sorted from blood. Source of these receptors: a man aged 25-45 years in good health. Each CDR3 is given without its conserved first and last residue. Fields, in order: J gene, V gene, CDR3 protein.

>TRBJ2-3|TRBV28
AISGRAFTDTQY
>TRBJ2-7|TRBV5-1
ASSLGLAGDEQY
>TRBJ2-5|TRBV5-6
ASSFGQTLQETQY
>TRBJ2-7|TRBV2
ATLNSFSSYEQY
>TRBJ2-5|TRBV27
ASSLYRGQETQY
>TRBJ2-7|TRBV18
ASSEVRDRPYEQY
>TRBJ1-5|TRBV19
ASSIPRRSNQPQH
>TRBJ2-7|TRBV7-2
ASRKTGTQY
>TRBJ2-1|TRBV5-1
ASSLDRVRNEQF
>TRBJ1-2|TRBV18
ASSPGDNPMIGYT
>TRBJ2-5|TRBV2
ASKTDQETQY
>TRBJ2-1|TRBV5-6
ASTTGWGVRGHSYNEQF
>TRBJ2-2|TRBV10-2
ASMDRVTGELF
>TRBJ1-1|TRBV28
ASSLYGDGDSEAF
>TRBJ1-1|TRBV2
ASSEMGTEAF
>TRBJ2-7|TRBV5-1
ASSEAGPYEQY
>TRBJ2-2|TRBV5-8
ASSLAVVANGELF
>TRBJ1-1|TRBV6-1
ASSEVRVEDTEAF
>TRBJ2-7|TRBV7-9
ASTPAGTEEQY
>TRBJ2-1|TRBV10-1
ASSGGAPHNEQF
>TRBJ2-5|TRBV9
ASSVATQETQY
>TRBJ1-1|TRBV7-3
ASSETRDSTEAF
>TRBJ2-7|TRBV18
ASSPPKMAGGFEQY
>TRBJ1-5|TRBV6-1
ASSEKFWQPQH
>TRBJ2-7|TRBV28
ASSWDRSTLGEQPYEQY
>TRBJ1-5|TRBV15
ATSKGTGGVQRQH
>TRBJ2-2|TRBV4-1
ASSHVGTGAPGSGELF
>TRBJ1-1|TRBV7-9
ASSHRTDPNTEAF
>TRBJ2-3|TRBV28
ASRSTDTQY
>TRBJ2-7|TRBV28
ASSFFLRDHQGEQY
>TRBJ1-5|TRBV18
ASSREQGWNQPQH
>TRBJ2-1|TRBV7-9
ASSFGTGVGYNEQF